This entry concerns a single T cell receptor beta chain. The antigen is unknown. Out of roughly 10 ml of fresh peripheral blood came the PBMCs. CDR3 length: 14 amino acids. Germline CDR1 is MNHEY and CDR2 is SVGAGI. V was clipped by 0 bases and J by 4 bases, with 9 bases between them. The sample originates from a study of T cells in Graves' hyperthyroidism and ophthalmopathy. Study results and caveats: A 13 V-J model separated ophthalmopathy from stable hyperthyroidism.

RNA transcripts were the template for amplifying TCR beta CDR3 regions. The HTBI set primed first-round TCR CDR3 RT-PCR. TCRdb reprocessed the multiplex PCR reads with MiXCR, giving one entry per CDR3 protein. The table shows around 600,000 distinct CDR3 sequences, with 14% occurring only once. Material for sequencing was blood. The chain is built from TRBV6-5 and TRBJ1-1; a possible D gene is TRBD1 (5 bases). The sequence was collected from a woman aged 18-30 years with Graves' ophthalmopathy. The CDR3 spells CASSYSAGATEAFF. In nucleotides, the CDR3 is TGTGCCAGCAGTTACTCCGCCGGGGCCACTGAAGCTTTCTTT.